Listed below are T cell receptor beta chains from one sample, sequenced in a study of cytomegalovirus exposure and HLA in healthy donors. The method was immunoSEQ multiplex PCR; TCRdb's version includes in-frame clones alone and lacks a portion of them. The sample shows about 180,000 clones, 75% to 80% of them seen only once. Sequencing was done on a sample of PBMCs. Receptors were obtained from a man in his forties or fifties in good health and CMV-seropositive. CDR3s include the opening cysteine and the closing phenylalanine or tryptophan. The D gene is left open where the match is weak. Clone size appears in some rows only: once, few, many, or a class for an expanded clone.

TRBV27	NA	TRBJ2-7	TRBD2	CASSFNERGYEQYF	TGTGCCAGCAGTTTTAACGAGCGGGGATACGAGCAGTACTTC
TRBV4-2	NA	TRBJ1-2	NA	CASSQVGDPNYGYTF	TGTGCCAGCAGCCAAGTCGGGGATCCCAACTATGGCTACACCTTC
TRBV7-8	NA	TRBJ2-1	TRBD2	CASSLGLAGWDEQFF	TGTGCCAGCAGCTTAGGGCTAGCGGGTTGGGATGAGCAGTTCTTC
TRBV6-5	NA	TRBJ1-5	NA	CASAGQRYEQPQHF	TGTGCCAGCGCCGGACAGCGATACGAACAGCCCCAGCATTTT
TRBV27	NA	TRBJ1-1	NA	CASRFSPGTKAFF	TGTGCCAGCAGGTTTTCCCCCGGGACAAAGGCTTTCTTT
TRBV6-1	NA	TRBJ2-1	NA	CASSDVRIYNEQFF	TGTGCCAGCAGTGATGTCAGAATTTACAATGAGCAGTTCTTC
TRBV7-6	NA	TRBJ2-6	NA	CASSYSPQGAGANGLTF	TGTGCCAGCAGTTATTCACCACAGGGTGCTGGGGCCAACGGCCTGACTTTC
TRBV30	NA	TRBJ2-7	NA	CAWSAGGPIGQYF	TGTGCCTGGAGCGCCGGGGGGCCGATCGGGCAGTACTTC
TRBV5-1	NA	TRBJ2-1	TRBD2	CASSPDPIAGGREQFF	TGCGCCAGCAGCCCCGATCCGATAGCGGGAGGACGAGAGCAGTTCTTC
TRBV6-5	NA	TRBJ1-1	NA	CASSYHSMNTEAFF	TGTGCCAGCAGTTACCACTCCATGAACACTGAAGCTTTCTTT
TRBV7-9	NA	TRBJ2-1	NA	CASISLGYNEQFF	TGTGCCAGCATTAGCTTGGGTTACAATGAGCAGTTCTTC
TRBV5-1	NA	TRBJ2-7	NA	CASSANIQGYEQYF	TGCGCCAGCAGCGCCAACATACAGGGTTACGAGCAGTACTTC
TRBV7-2	few	TRBJ2-7	TRBD1	CASSGRTGPSYEQYF	TGTGCCAGCAGCGGCCGGACAGGGCCCTCCTACGAGCAGTACTTC
TRBV6-6	NA	TRBJ2-3	NA	CASSPGQKADTQYF	TGTGCCAGCAGCCCCGGACAGAAAGCAGATACGCAGTATTTT
TRBV4-1	NA	TRBJ1-5	TRBD1	CASSQGGTGNQPQHF	TGCGCCAGCAGCCAAGGTGGGACAGGCAATCAGCCCCAGCATTTT
TRBV11-3	NA	TRBJ2-1	NA	CASSLDPSRNEQFF	TGTGCCAGCAGCTTAGATCCTAGTCGGAACGAGCAGTTCTTC
TRBV5-1	NA	TRBJ1-2	NA	CASSLGQGSYGYTF	TGCGCCAGCAGCTTGGGGCAGGGGAGCTATGGCTACACCTTC
TRBV19	NA	TRBJ2-7	TRBD2	CASSNLAGPYEQYF	TGTGCCAGTAGTAACCTAGCGGGCCCCTACGAGCAGTACTTC
TRBV6-6	few	TRBJ2-6	NA	CASSYSSSGANVLTF	TGTGCCAGCAGTTACTCTAGCTCTGGGGCCAACGTCCTGACTTTC
TRBV10-1	few	TRBJ1-1	NA	CASSESLQKNTEAFF	TGCGCCAGCAGTGAGTCGTTACAGAAGAACACTGAAGCTTTCTTT
TRBV5-1	few	TRBJ2-1	TRBD1	CASSLGTGGSYNEQFF	TGCGCCAGCAGCCTAGGGACAGGGGGGTCCTACAATGAGCAGTTCTTC
TRBV30	NA	TRBJ2-3	NA	CAWRSGGMSTDTQYF	TGTGCCTGGAGGTCTGGCGGGATGAGCACAGATACGCAGTATTTT
TRBV11-2	NA	TRBJ2-1	NA	CASSLSGFSYNEQFF	TGTGCCAGCAGCTTAAGCGGCTTCTCCTACAATGAGCAGTTCTTC
TRBV5-1	NA	TRBJ2-6	NA	CASSLGQVSGANVLTF	TGCGCCAGCAGCTTGGGGCAGGTCTCTGGGGCCAACGTCCTGACTTTC
TRBV4-2	NA	TRBJ2-5	TRBD2	CASSRSTSGTPETQYF	TGTGCCAGCAGCCGCTCCACTAGCGGGACTCCAGAGACCCAGTACTTC
TRBV6-1	NA	TRBJ2-3	TRBD1	CASTGQGAADTQYF	TGTGCCAGCACTGGACAGGGGGCTGCAGATACGCAGTATTTT
TRBV12-5	NA	TRBJ2-2	TRBD2	CASGPGLAVFANTGELFF	TGTGCTAGTGGTCCGGGACTAGCGGTTTTCGCGAACACCGGGGAGCTGTTTTTT
TRBV28	NA	TRBJ2-3	NA	CASSFRSGHTDTQYF	TGTGCCAGCAGTTTTCGAAGTGGACACACAGATACGCAGTATTTT
TRBV10-3	few	TRBJ1-2	TRBD1	CAIKGQGADYGYTF	TGTGCCATCAAGGGACAGGGGGCCGACTATGGCTACACCTTC
TRBV9	NA	TRBJ2-3	TRBD1	CASTLTGGNADTQYF	TGTGCCAGCACCCTGACAGGGGGAAACGCAGATACGCAGTATTTT
TRBV2	NA	TRBJ1-5	NA	CASSVESNQPQHF	TGTGCCAGCAGTGTGGAGAGCAATCAGCCCCAGCATTTT
TRBV6-5	few	TRBJ2-7	NA	CASSYDSRGWYEQYF	TGTGCCAGCAGTTACGATTCGAGAGGGTGGTACGAGCAGTACTTC
TRBV6-1	NA	TRBJ1-1	NA	CASGPVEAFF	TGTGCCAGTGGTCCAGTTGAAGCTTTCTTT
TRBV5-1	NA	TRBJ2-2	NA	CASSLSSTGELFF	TGCGCCAGCAGCTTATCCAGCACCGGGGAGCTGTTTTTT
TRBV5-1	NA	TRBJ2-1	TRBD2	CASSLVTSGTGNEQFF	TGCGCCAGCAGCTTGGTGACTAGCGGGACTGGAAATGAGCAGTTCTTC
TRBV5-1	NA	TRBJ2-7	NA	CASSLWAPPQYF	TGCGCCAGCAGCTTGTGGGCCCCGCCGCAGTACTTC
TRBV15	NA	TRBJ2-3	TRBD2	CATELAGTDTQYF	TGTGCCACCGAACTAGCGGGCACAGATACGCAGTATTTT
TRBV5-1	NA	TRBJ2-1	TRBD1	CASNTGGSYNEQFF	TGCGCCAGCAACACAGGGGGTTCCTACAATGAGCAGTTCTTC
TRBV7-3	NA	TRBJ1-2	NA	CASSPEGGVYGYTF	TGTGCCAGCAGCCCAGAGGGAGGGGTATATGGCTACACCTTC
TRBV9	NA	TRBJ2-3	TRBD2	CASSVVPGRGVADTQYF	TGTGCCAGCAGCGTAGTCCCCGGGAGGGGGGTTGCAGATACGCAGTATTTT
TRBV5-1	NA	TRBJ1-1	TRBD1	CASSLAGQGGTEAFF	TGCGCCAGCAGCTTGGCGGGACAGGGAGGGACTGAAGCTTTCTTT
TRBV9	once	TRBJ2-7	TRBD1	CASSVGQGVYEQYF	TGTGCCAGCAGCGTAGGGCAGGGGGTCTACGAGCAGTACTTC
TRBV27	NA	TRBJ2-6	NA	CASSLSSATGANVLTF	TGTGCCAGCAGTTTATCGAGTGCTACTGGGGCCAACGTCCTGACTTTC
TRBV4-2	NA	TRBJ1-5	NA	CASSQDPGSGNQPQHF	TGTGCCAGCAGCCAAGATCCAGGTTCCGGAAATCAGCCCCAGCATTTT
TRBV19	NA	TRBJ2-7	NA	CASSMGSGGRNEQYF	TGTGCCAGTAGTATGGGGTCCGGGGGAAGAAACGAGCAGTACTTC
TRBV11-3	NA	TRBJ2-1	TRBD2	CASRRAGVINEQFF	TGTGCCAGCAGGCGAGCGGGAGTTATCAATGAGCAGTTCTTC
TRBV28	NA	TRBJ1-2	TRBD1	CASSWGTDYGYTF	TGTGCCAGCAGCTGGGGGACAGACTATGGCTACACCTTC
TRBV2	few	TRBJ2-7	TRBD1	CASSPDRGKGGEQYF	TGTGCCAGCAGTCCCGACAGGGGTAAGGGCGGTGAGCAGTACTTC
TRBV29-1	NA	TRBJ1-1	NA	CSARHFNTEAFF	TGCAGCGCCCGACACTTTAACACTGAAGCTTTCTTT
TRBV5-4	NA	TRBJ1-1	TRBD1	CASSQTGQGSAEAFF	TGTGCCAGCAGCCAGACGGGACAGGGAAGTGCTGAAGCTTTCTTT
TRBV5-1	once	TRBJ2-4	TRBD1	CASSLTVGQGTNSQYF	TGCGCCAGCAGCTTGACCGTAGGACAGGGAACGAACAGTCAGTACTTC
TRBV6-1	NA	TRBJ2-2	NA	CASSGKRTQGVGELFF	TGTGCCAGCAGTGGAAAAAGAACCCAAGGGGTCGGGGAGCTGTTTTTT
TRBV10-3	NA	TRBJ1-5	NA	CAISSAGNQPQHF	TGTGCCATCTCTTCGGCGGGCAATCAGCCCCAGCATTTT
TRBV5-4	NA	TRBJ1-1	NA	CASSLGAQGITEAFF	TGTGCCAGCAGCTTGGGGGCGCAGGGGATCACTGAAGCTTTCTTT
TRBV2	NA	TRBJ2-3	TRBD2	CASGGTGKRTSGSDTQYF	TGTGCCAGCGGCGGGACTGGGAAAAGGACTAGCGGGAGTGACACGCAGTATTTT
TRBV30	once	TRBJ2-5	TRBD2	CAWNPALASGETQYF	TGTGCCTGGAATCCGGCACTAGCGAGCGGAGAGACCCAGTACTTC
TRBV19	NA	TRBJ2-5	TRBD1	CASSIVGTGLETQYF	TGTGCCAGTAGTATAGTGGGGACAGGGCTAGAGACCCAGTACTTC
TRBV14	few	TRBJ2-7	TRBD1	CASSQELGTGGYEQYF	TGTGCCAGCAGCCAAGAACTCGGGACAGGGGGTTACGAGCAGTACTTC
TRBV7-9	NA	TRBJ1-1	NA	CASILSNIAPAGTEAFF	TGTGCCAGCATCCTATCCAATATCGCGCCGGCGGGGACTGAAGCTTTCTTT
TRBV6-1	NA	TRBJ1-1	NA	CASSEGGLEAFF	TGTGCCAGCAGTGAAGGGGGGCTCGAAGCTTTCTTT